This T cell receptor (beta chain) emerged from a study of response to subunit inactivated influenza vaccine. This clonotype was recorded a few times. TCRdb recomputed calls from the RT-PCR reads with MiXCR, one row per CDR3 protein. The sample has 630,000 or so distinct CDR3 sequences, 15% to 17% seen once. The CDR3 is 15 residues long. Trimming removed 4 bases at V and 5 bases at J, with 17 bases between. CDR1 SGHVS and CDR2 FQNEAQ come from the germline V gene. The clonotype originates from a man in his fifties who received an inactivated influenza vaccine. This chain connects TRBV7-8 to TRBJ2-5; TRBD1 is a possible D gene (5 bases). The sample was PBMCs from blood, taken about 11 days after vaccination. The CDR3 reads CASSSQGTSAETQYF. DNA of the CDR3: TGTGCCAGCAGCTCCCAGGGTACCTCCGCGGAGACCCAGTACTTC.